This T cell receptor (beta chain) appears in the sequencing data of a study of cytomegalovirus exposure and HLA in healthy donors. This clone was observed a handful of times. The CDR3 sequence is 14 residues long. Germline-derived CDR1 and CDR2 are MDHEN and SYDVKM. Trimming removed 7 bases from V and 5 bases from J, with 18 bases in between. Both 60 Vbeta primers and 13 Jbeta primers went into the PCR. Assay: immunoSEQ multiplex PCR; the TCRdb copy retains only in-frame clones and omits some. There are about 97,000 clones in the sample; over 60% occur only once, and 9.6% lies in the top ten. Sequenced input: PBMCs. This chain uses TRBV28 with TRBJ2-7, with D perhaps matching TRBD2 (6 bases). The source of this sequence is a male donor in good health and CMV-seropositive. CDR3 amino acids: CASKREDSAHEQYF. CDR3 bases: TGTGCCAGCAAAAGGGAGGACTCAGCACACGAGCAGTACTTC.